This TCR beta chain was sequenced during a study of cytomegalovirus exposure and HLA in healthy donors. Study-wide points: Confirmation was obtained in vitro that a few CMV-associated chains are specific for CMV antigens. The TCR clusters that emerged in the first cohort tended, a later analysis found, to co-occur in the 120 or so validation repertoires. TCR beta chains numbering approximately 150 were designated cytomegalovirus-associated.

Assay used: immunoSEQ multiplex PCR; TCRdb lists only in-frame clones, some missing. The sample lists 200,000 to 250,000 clones; roughly 87% were seen once. Notes on this clone: Its antigen is unknown. The same CDR3 arises from other DNA sequences in this sample as well.

The source material was PBMCs. The TCR sequence derives from a woman younger than 30 in good health and CMV-seropositive.

The CDR3 loop is CASSVVQGGTEAFF. CDR3 in DNA: TGTGCCAGCAGCGTAGTACAGGGGGGCACTGAAGCTTTCTTT. This chain connects TRBV9 to TRBJ1-1; 8 nucleotides agree with TRBD1. After removal of 0 bases from V and 4 bases from J, the junction contained 2 bases not matched to a gene. The CDR3 sequence is 14 residues long. Germline CDR1 and CDR2: SGDLS and YYNGEE.